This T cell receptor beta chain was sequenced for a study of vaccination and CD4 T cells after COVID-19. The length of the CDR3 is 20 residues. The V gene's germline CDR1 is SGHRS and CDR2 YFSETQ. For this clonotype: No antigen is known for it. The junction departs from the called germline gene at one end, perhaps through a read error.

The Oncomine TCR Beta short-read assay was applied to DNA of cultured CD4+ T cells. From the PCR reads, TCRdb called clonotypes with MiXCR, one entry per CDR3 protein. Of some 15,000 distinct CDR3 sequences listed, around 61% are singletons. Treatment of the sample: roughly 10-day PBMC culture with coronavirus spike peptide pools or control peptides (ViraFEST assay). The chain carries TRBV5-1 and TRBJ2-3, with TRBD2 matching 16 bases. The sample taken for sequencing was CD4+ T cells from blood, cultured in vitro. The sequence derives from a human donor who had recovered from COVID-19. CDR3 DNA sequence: TGCACCAGCAGCTTTGGGACTAGCGGGGGGGCCGGATCTAGCGCAGATACGCAGTATTTT. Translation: CTSSFGTSGGAGSSADTQYF. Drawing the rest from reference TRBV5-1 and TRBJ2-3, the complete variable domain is KAGVTQTPRYLIKTRGQQVTLSCSPISGHRSVSWYQQTPGQGLQFLFEYFSETQRNKGNFPGRFSGRQFSNSRSEMNVSTLELGDSALYLCTSSFGTSGGAGSSADTQYFGPGTRLTVL.